Below, one T cell receptor beta chain is given with its context. Its antigen has not been determined. Nothing much larger sits one base from this clone, and base qualities are not available. Library construction relied on the immunoSEQ multiplex PCR assay. The study's processing was this. A statistical classification framework was built for diagnosing cytomegalovirus status from the catalog of TCR beta chain sequences. TCRdb took this table from immuneACCESS and kept in-frame rearrangements with V and J called. Such tables lack part of the clones; where checked against another copy, unresolved V genes explain under half of the gap, and the rest is unexplained. V and J calls and clone size come straight from that table; D and trimming were deduced from the DNA. The sample table lists 68,000 or so clones, roughly 90% of them with a count of one. 1% to 1.5% of the sample rests with the top ten. Spanning cysteine to phenylalanine, the CDR3 consists of 14 amino acids. Of the read, only the CDR3 DNA is kept; its 42 bases are in frame from base 1. Via the germline V gene, CDR1 is MDHEN and CDR2 SYDVKM. The junction shows trimming of 5 bases on V and 6 bases on J, plus 14 bases between the germline ends.

The entry originates in a study of cytomegalovirus exposure and HLA in healthy donors (dated 2017 in TCRdb). Background on the whole study: The 550 to 750 repertoires of the first cohort and the roughly 110 validation repertoires were produced on the same platform, according to a later analysis. The study was designed to test whether signatures of past pathogen exposure could be identified by cataloging public T cell receptors. Besides the first cohort of some 670 subjects, a separate validation cohort made up of 120 or so different subjects was used. High-throughput TCR immunosequencing, statistical association of individual TCRs with disease status, and machine learning were combined to predict cytomegalovirus infection status. Study-level results and caveats: All 120 or so repertoires were used to score co-occurrence in the validation cohort in a later analysis, because that analysis had no HLA typing for the cohort. Most TCR sequences were seen in very few donors, while some public TCRs were found in many individuals. Of the cluster scores, approximately 95% were above 0 in a later analysis, which found that TCRs clustered in the first cohort also tended to co-occur in the 95 to 150 validation repertoires. Cytomegalovirus status was reported to be diagnosed by the classifier with high specificity and sensitivity in both the original and validation cohorts. A few of the identified cytomegalovirus-associated TCR beta chains were confirmed in vitro to be specific for cytomegalovirus antigens. The authors suggested that the approach could potentially be generalized to other disease states and immunological phenotypes. In the study, 150 to 200 TCR beta chains were listed as associated with cytomegalovirus.

The donors belonged to the validation cohort of under 150 subjects, which was separate from the approximately 610-subject first cohort. The sample comprised PBMCs. The V and J segments used are TRBV28 and TRBJ1-5; matching of 6 bases hints at TRBD1 as the D gene. This clonotype originated in a woman aged 18-29 years in good health and CMV-seronegative. The bases are TGTGCCAGCAGTGCCGGGGGGCAGTCTCAGCCCCAGCATTTT. This sequence encodes CASSAGGQSQPQHF.